These T cell receptor beta chains were read from a single sample in a study of vaccination effects on CD4 cells after COVID-19. Here immunoSEQ multiplex PCR was the method, and the copy in TCRdb shows in-frame clones only, minus some. This sample has around 50,000 clones; 65% to 75% occur once, and the top ten carry about 4.9%. These TCRs' antigens remain unknown. Sequencing used CD4+ T cells from PBMCs cultured without peptide, obtained after COVID-19 vaccination. The source of these receptors is a human donor who had a prior SARS-CoV-2 infection. Each CDR3 is given with its conserved first and last residue. The D gene is left open where the match is weak. Rows may omit the clone size; those that give it use once, few, many or a size class.

abundance	j_gene	d_gene	v_gene	CDR3aa	CDR3nt
.	TRBJ2-2	.	TRBV2	CASSGLGMGAELFF	TGTGCCAGCAGCGGACTTGGGATGGGCGCGGAGCTGTTTTTT
.	TRBJ2-1	.	TRBV20-1	CSASSIRETYNEQFF	TGCAGTGCTAGTAGTATCAGGGAGACCTACAATGAGCAGTTCTTC
.	TRBJ1-2	.	TRBV7-6	CASSLGQGWDYTF	TGTGCCAGCAGCTTAGGTCAGGGTTGGGACTACACCTTC
.	TRBJ2-7	.	TRBV25-1	CASSENGRDEQYF	TGTGCCAGCAGTGAGAACGGGAGAGACGAGCAGTACTTC
.	TRBJ2-3	TRBD2	TRBV5-1	CASSEVAGDPQDTQYF	TGCGCCAGCAGCGAAGTAGCGGGGGACCCTCAGGATACGCAGTATTTT
.	TRBJ2-5	TRBD1	TRBV9	CASSVGTGGGSGVETQYF	TGTGCCAGCAGCGTAGGGACAGGGGGTGGTAGCGGGGTAGAGACCCAGTACTTC
few	TRBJ2-1	.	TRBV2	CASSENIGRARQFF	TGTGCCAGCAGTGAAAATATCGGCAGGGCACGGCAGTTCTTC
.	TRBJ2-5	.	TRBV5-1	CASSLDPWDQYF	TGCGCCAGCAGCTTGGATCCCTGGGACCAGTACTTC
.	TRBJ1-1	.	TRBV4-2	CASSQGRGTSRAFF	TGTGCCAGCAGCCAAGGTAGGGGGACTTCCCGGGCTTTCTTT
.	TRBJ2-1	TRBD2	TRBV5-1	CASSLLGGSAYNEQFF	TGCGCCAGCAGCTTATTGGGCGGGAGTGCCTACAATGAGCAGTTCTTC
.	TRBJ2-5	TRBD1	TRBV6-5	CASSYTHRGLGETQYF	TGTGCCAGCAGTTACACTCACAGGGGATTGGGGGAGACCCAGTACTTC